The clone carrying this T cell receptor (beta chain) was picked up many times. The antigen is not known. TCRdb recomputed calls from the multiplex PCR reads with MiXCR, one row per CDR3 protein. Among over 200,000 distinct CDR3 sequences listed, about 30% were seen once. Breast cancer patients provided tissue from their axillary draining lymph nodes. Looked up from germline, CDR1 is MNHEY and CDR2 is SVGEGT. V lost 8 bases and J lost 1; bases outside the gene matches: 8. This CDR3 region has 15 residues. This sample was included in a study of breast tumors, draining lymph nodes, adjacent tissues. Study results and limitations: Tumors had less TCR diversity than lymph nodes, more than nontumor tissue. Data only fit, rather than demonstrated, lymph node origin of most tumor T cells.

Sequencing input: axillary lymph node tissue. This receptor was obtained from a female donor with breast cancer. Some clones in this sample may be carry-over from other donors' samples. The chain is built from TRBV6-2 or TRBV6-3 and TRBJ2-3; 8 bases agree with TRBD2. CDR3 amino acids: CASRGASGRTDTQYF. The CDR3 nucleotides are TGTGCCAGCCGCGGGGCTAGCGGGCGCACAGATACGCAGTATTTT.